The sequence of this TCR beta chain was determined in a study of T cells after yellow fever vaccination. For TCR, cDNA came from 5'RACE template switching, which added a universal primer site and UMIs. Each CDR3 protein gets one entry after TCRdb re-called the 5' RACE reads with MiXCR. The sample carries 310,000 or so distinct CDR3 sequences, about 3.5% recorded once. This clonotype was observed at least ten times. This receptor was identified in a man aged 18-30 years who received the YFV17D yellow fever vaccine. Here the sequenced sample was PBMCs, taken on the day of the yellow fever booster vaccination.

In DNA form, the CDR3 reads TGCAGTGCGGAACCAGCGGGAGGAGCCCACAGGGATACGCAGTATTTT. This codes for CSAEPAGGAHRDTQYF. The chain employs TRBV20-1 and TRBJ2-3, with 9 bases matching TRBD2. Trimming removed 6 bases from V and 6 bases from J; junction bases left unmatched: 16. CDR1 is DFQATT and CDR2 is SNEGSKA in the germline V gene (reference sequence). CDR3 length: 16 amino acids.